This T cell receptor (beta chain) was profiled in a study of memory CD4+ T cells and cytomegalovirus serostatus. Study-level background: Healthy Belgian adult donors included about nine CMV-positive and fewer than 25 CMV-negative people. Study-wide points: A US-trained random forest predicted CMV serostatus with median AUC 0.91.

Sequenced by immunoSEQ multiplex PCR; TCRdb stores in-frame clones only, minus some. Of around 53,000 clones listed, around 79% were seen once; the top ten hold more than 0.75%. Germline V lookup: CDR1 MNHNS, CDR2 SASEGT. The V and J ends lost 3 bases and 2 bases respectively, with 6 bases between them. CDR3 length equals 13 residues. The sort gate was single viable CD3+CD4+CD8-CD45RO+ cells for memory CD4+ T cells. Serum IgG to CMV pp150, pp28, p38 and p52 defined serostatus. Comments on this clone: Its target is unknown.

The sequencing input was memory CD4+ T cells from blood. The receptor was isolated from an adult in good health and CMV-seronegative. The V and J genes are TRBV6-1 and TRBJ2-3, with D unclear. The CDR3 protein is CASSDIYTDTQYF. CDR3 sequence (DNA): TGTGCCAGCAGTGACATCTACACAGATACGCAGTATTTT.